This T cell receptor beta chain was captured by sequencing in a study of blood T cell repertoires in COVID-19. On the study more broadly: Donors in the United States, Italy and Spain gave samples during acute or convalescent COVID-19. Sources were T cells, B-cell-depleted T cells, or PBMCs; the material itself was cDNA or gDNA.

Sequencing was performed with immunoSEQ multiplex PCR; in TCRdb, only in-frame clones are kept and a portion is missing. The sample lists about 59,000 clones, 70% to 80% occurring once. Between the trimmed V and J ends, which lost 7 bases and 7 bases, there was a span of 11 bases. CDR1 and CDR2 (germline): MNHEY, SVGAGI. The CDR3 totals 12 residues. V is TRBV6-5 and J is TRBJ2-1; TRBD1 is a possible D gene (6 bases). The TCR originated in a human donor in a cohort sampled during active COVID-19. The specimen sequenced was peripheral blood. This chain's CDR3 is CASKTGGNEQFF. DNA for the CDR3: TGTGCCAGCAAGACAGGTGGGAATGAGCAGTTCTTC.